Following are 4 T cell receptor beta chains from one sample sequenced in a study of blood T cell repertoires in COVID-19 (dated by TCRdb to 2020 to 2021). Library preparation used the immunoSEQ multiplex PCR assay. What TCRdb holds here is the immuneACCESS table cut down to in-frame rearrangements. Part of the clones is not present; checked against another copy, under half of the missing clones reflect an unresolved V gene, and the others are unexplained. The sample has 350,000 or so clones on record, around nine tenths of them singletons. About 3.9% of the sample is taken by the ten largest. The sequencing sample was made of peripheral blood. These receptors were taken from a woman aged 55-70 years with COVID-19, enrolled during active disease.

This chain joins TRBV5-1 and TRBJ1-1; 7 nucleotides agree with TRBD1. In germline, CDR1 is SGHRS, CDR2 YFSETQ. Unmatched junction bases numbered 24, after V lost 3 bases and J lost 1 base. The CDR3 consists of 21 residues. This chain's CDR3 is CASSSGGGQLELERGNTEAFF. The CDR3 nucleotides are TGCGCCAGCAGCTCCGGGGGGGGACAGCTGGAATTGGAACGAGGGAACACTGAAGCTTTCTTT. Supplemented by reference TRBV5-1 and TRBJ1-1, the full variable domain reads KAGVTQTPRYLIKTRGQQVTLSCSPISGHRSVSWYQQTPGQGLQFLFEYFSETQRNKGNFPGRFSGRQFSNSRSEMNVSTLELGDSALYLCASSSGGGQLELERGNTEAFFGQGTRLTVV.

V gene TRBV7-9 combines with J gene TRBJ1-1; D may be TRBD1 (5 bases). The V end lost 3 bases, the J end lost 7 bases, and 9 bases lay between the germline ends. CDR1 is SEHNR, CDR2 FQNEAQ, per germline (reference sequence). This CDR3 comprises 12 residues. This CDR3 is CASSFTGSEAFF. CDR3 coding DNA: TGTGCCAGCAGCTTTACAGGAAGTGAAGCTTTCTTT.

The chain employs TRBV7-9 and TRBJ2-3, with 7 bases matching TRBD2. This CDR3 is 15 amino acids long. The V segment lost 5 bases and the J segment 4 bases; nucleotides outside the gene matches: 9. Looked up from germline, CDR1 is SEHNR and CDR2 is FQNEAQ (reference sequence). The CDR3 reads CASSRPVSGADTQYF. The CDR3, as DNA: TGTGCCAGCAGCCGCCCCGTAAGCGGGGCAGATACGCAGTATTTT.

The chain combines TRBV28 with TRBJ1-2, with D uncertain. The CDR3 contains 15 residues. Looked up from germline, CDR1 is MDHEN and CDR2 is SYDVKM. V was pared by 5 bases and J by 5 bases, with 18 bases between. CDR3 protein: CASSLFGSSAYGYTF. The CDR3 DNA sequence: TGTGCCAGCAGTCTGTTCGGCAGTTCAGCGTATGGCTACACCTTC.